Here is one TCR beta chain with its context. Sequenced by immunoSEQ multiplex PCR; TCRdb stores in-frame clones only, minus some. Here the sample spans 30,000 to 40,000 clones, roughly 88% being singletons. The data were taken from a study of blood T cell repertoires in COVID-19. V lost 5 bases and J lost 6, with 11 bases in between. CDR1 and CDR2 (germline): DFQATT, SNEGSKA (reference sequence). This CDR3 comprises 11 residues. This clonotype was obtained from a human donor in a cohort sampled during active COVID-19. The chain is built from TRBV20-1 and TRBJ2-7, with TRBD1 as a possible D gene (7 bases). Sequenced material: peripheral blood. The DNA of the CDR3 is TGCAGTGCTGGAGGGGGCTCCGAGCAGTACTTC. Translation: CSAGGGSEQYF.